Detailed here is one T cell receptor beta chain. The conserved final phenylalanine or tryptophan is absent from the CDR3, which likely points to a read error. The DNA is left out, because the CDR3 cannot be placed on it with certainty; the CDR3 is given as TCRdb lists it. Using its own MiXCR run on the PCR reads, TCRdb lists one record per CDR3 protein. The table shows under 20,000 distinct CDR3 sequences, with about 50% occurring only once. This record belongs to a study of tumor-infiltrating lymphocytes in oesophageal squamous cell carcinoma. CDR1 is SGHDN, CDR2 FVKESK, per germline. The CDR3 numbers 8 amino acids, ends counted.

This chain links TRBV14 with TRBJ1-2. The sample consisted of esophageal tumor tissue. The TCR was taken from a male donor with esophageal squamous cell carcinoma. The CDR3 protein is CASSPRTS.